The rows below give T cell receptor beta chains drawn from one sample of a study of blood T cells in healthy people across ages. TCRdb reprocessed the 5' RACE reads via MiXCR and lists one record per CDR3 protein. The table lists around 1,900,000 distinct CDR3 sequences, around 40% of them singletons. Source material: blood. Every receptor here comes from a human donor in good health. Both conserved end residues are part of each CDR3. Fields, in order: J gene, D gene, V gene, clone size, CDR3 DNA, CDR3 protein. D genes are given only for firm matches. Clone size appears in some rows only: once, few, many, or a class for an expanded clone.

TRBJ2-3,TRBD2,TRBV27,.,TGTGCCAGCAGTCTCCACCCGGCTACTAGCGGGGGGGCAGATACGCAGTATTTT,CASSLHPATSGGADTQYF
TRBJ2-7,.,TRBV5-1,few,TGCGCCAGCAGCCGGGACGGGATCTACGAGCAGTACTTC,CASSRDGIYEQYF
TRBJ2-7,TRBD1,TRBV20-1,.,TGCAGTGCTAGAGAGAGGGGGCTGAGCTCCTACGAGCAGTACTTC,CSARERGLSSYEQYF
TRBJ2-3,TRBD1,TRBV20-1,.,TGCAGTGCGCAGGGGGCTTACGCCCCCACAGATACGCAGTATTTT,CSAQGAYAPTDTQYF
TRBJ2-5,.,TRBV27,.,TGTGCCAGCAGTTTAAATGGCGGGACCCCAGAAACCCAGTACTTC,CASSLNGGTPETQYF
TRBJ2-7,.,TRBV2,.,TGTGCCAGCAGGGAGCTGCACTACGAGCAGTACTTC,CASRELHYEQYF
TRBJ2-7,TRBD1,TRBV28,.,TGTGCCAGCAGACACAGGGGGAGCGGCGAGCAGTACTTC,CASRHRGSGEQYF
TRBJ1-5,.,TRBV7-2,many,TGTGCCAGCAGCCTCCCAGGGAATCAGCCCCAGCATTTT,CASSLPGNQPQHF
TRBJ1-6,.,TRBV4-3,.,TGCGCCAGCAGCCAAGACCAGGGGTGGGGTTCACCCCTCCACTTT,CASSQDQGWGSPLHF
TRBJ1-4,.,TRBV4-3,.,TGCGCCAGCAGCCAAGATATTTTGGCTGAAAAACTGTTTTTT,CASSQDILAEKLFF
TRBJ2-1,.,TRBV25-1,.,TGTGCCAGCAGTGATATCACAGGGACCAACAATGAGCAGTTCTTC,CASSDITGTNNEQFF
TRBJ2-3,.,TRBV19,.,TGTGCCAGTAGTATTGACTCCCCAGATACGCAGTATTTT,CASSIDSPDTQYF
TRBJ1-4,.,TRBV6-1,.,TGTGCCAGCAGAGTAGCGGATGAAAAACTGTTTTTT,CASRVADEKLFF
TRBJ2-2,.,TRBV4-3,.,TGCGCCGGCAGCCCATTGGGGGGGAACACCGGGGAGCTGTTTTTT,CAGSPLGGNTGELFF
TRBJ1-2,TRBD1,TRBV12-3/TRBV12-4,once,TGTGCCAGCAGCTGGACAGGTCGTAACTATGGCTACACCTTC,CASSWTGRNYGYTF
TRBJ2-5,TRBD2,TRBV4-3,many,TGCGCCAGCAGGCCTACAGGACTAGCAGGGGAGACCCAGTACTTC,CASRPTGLAGETQYF
TRBJ1-2,TRBD1,TRBV4-3,.,TGCGCCAGCAGCCAGTACGGACAGGGGGAAGGCTACACCTTC,CASSQYGQGEGYTF
TRBJ2-5,.,TRBV6-2/TRBV6-3,.,TGTGCCAGCAGTCGGGACTGGCAAGAGGCCCAGTACTTC,CASSRDWQEAQYF
TRBJ2-3,.,TRBV5-1,.,TGCGCCAGCAAGGATCCGAGGGGAGATACGCAGTATTTT,CASKDPRGDTQYF
TRBJ2-5,.,TRBV29-1,few,TGCAGCGTTGAAGCTAATACGGAAGAGACCCAGTACTTC,CSVEANTEETQYF
TRBJ2-1,TRBD2,TRBV13,.,TGTGCCAGCAGCTTAGGCCGAGGACTAGCGGGTTACAATGAGCAGTTCTTC,CASSLGRGLAGYNEQFF
TRBJ2-1,TRBD1,TRBV10-3,.,TGTGCCATCACTGTAGATGAGGGGGCGTCCTACAATGAGCAGTTCTTC,CAITVDEGASYNEQFF
TRBJ2-7,.,TRBV20-1,.,TGCAGTGCTAGTAAGGGATACGAAACTTCCGAGCAGTACTTC,CSASKGYETSEQYF
TRBJ2-1,.,TRBV29-1,once,TGCAGCGGGGACGCCTCCTACAATGAGCAGTTCTTC,CSGDASYNEQFF
TRBJ2-3,TRBD1,TRBV4-2,.,TGTGCCAGCAGCCAAGCCGGACCGGGACAGGGTTACGATACGCAGTATTTT,CASSQAGPGQGYDTQYF
TRBJ1-2,.,TRBV20-1,.,TGCAGTGCTTCCGGGGGAGACTATGGCTACACCTTC,CSASGGDYGYTF
TRBJ1-6,.,TRBV5-1,few,TGCGCCAGCAGCCAAGGAGGATCTTCACCCCTCCACTTT,CASSQGGSSPLHF
TRBJ2-7,.,TRBV29-1,.,TGCAGCGTTAGGGGCCAGGGTAGCGAGCAGTACTTC,CSVRGQGSEQYF
TRBJ1-2,.,TRBV4-3,few,TGCGCCAGCAGCCAAGCAGTAGGTGACGGCTACACCTTC,CASSQAVGDGYTF
TRBJ2-1,TRBD2,TRBV20-1,.,TGCAGTGCTAGAGGACTAGCGGTGGTCTACAATGAGCAGTTCTTC,CSARGLAVVYNEQFF
TRBJ2-4,TRBD1,TRBV4-3,.,TGCGCCAGCAGCCAGGCAGGGACAGTCTTTTACAATGAGCAGTACTTC,CASSQAGTVFYNEQYF
TRBJ1-2,.,TRBV7-8,.,TGTGCCAGCAGCATCATGGGAACCGGGGCCTATGGCTACACCTTC,CASSIMGTGAYGYTF
TRBJ1-2,.,TRBV21-1,.,TGTGCCAGCAGCAGGGGCGGCTTTTCCTATGGCTACACCTTC,CASSRGGFSYGYTF
TRBJ1-1,.,TRBV29-1,many,TGCAGCGTTGTACCGAACACTGAAGCTTTCTTT,CSVVPNTEAFF
TRBJ1-2,TRBD1,TRBV4-2,.,TGTGCCAGCAGCCAATACTGGGACAGGGAAACAAACTATGGCTACACCTTC,CASSQYWDRETNYGYTF
TRBJ1-1,.,TRBV7-9,.,TGTGCCAGCCTAAGAATGAACACTGAAGCTTTCTTT,CASLRMNTEAFF
TRBJ2-4,.,TRBV9,few,TGTGCCAGCAGCCCCTCCCCCGGACTAGCCAAAAACATTCAGTACTTC,CASSPSPGLAKNIQYF
TRBJ1-5,.,TRBV30,.,TGTGCCTGGAGTAAGCCTGGTCAGCCCCAGCATTTT,CAWSKPGQPQHF
TRBJ2-5,.,TRBV4-3,.,TGCGCCAGCAGCCCTCGTTCCGGGACTGTGGAGACCCAGTACTTC,CASSPRSGTVETQYF
TRBJ1-2,TRBD1,TRBV2,once,TGTGCCAGCCCTACCGGACCGGGACAGGGTGTGAATGGCTACACCTTC,CASPTGPGQGVNGYTF
TRBJ2-3,.,TRBV10-3,.,TGTGCCATCAAGTGGAGTAGCACAGATACGCAGTATTTT,CAIKWSSTDTQYF
TRBJ2-7,.,TRBV5-6,.,TGTGCCAGCGGTCGGTCATACCCTCTCGACGAGCAGTACTTC,CASGRSYPLDEQYF
TRBJ2-7,.,TRBV18,few,TGTGCCAGCTCATCCTGGACAGCTCAGCTCTACGAGCAGTACTTC,CASSSWTAQLYEQYF
TRBJ2-1,.,TRBV20-1,.,TGCAGTGCTAGAGATAAGCGACTAGTGCTTCTCAATGAGCAGTTCTTC,CSARDKRLVLLNEQFF
TRBJ2-6,.,TRBV15,.,TGTGCCACCAGCAGGGGCAGGGATTACGGGGCCAACGTCCGGACTTTC,CATSRGRDYGANVRTF
TRBJ2-5,.,TRBV7-2,once,TGTGCCAGCAGCTTCTCCGGGACCTCAATGGGAGAGACCCGGTACTTC,CASSFSGTSMGETRYF
TRBJ2-3,TRBD1,TRBV11-2,few,TGTGCCAGCAGCTGGGACAGGGGAGCAGATACGCAGTATTTT,CASSWDRGADTQYF